What follows are 3 T cell receptor beta chains derived from one specimen sequenced in a study of cytomegalovirus exposure and HLA in healthy donors. The PCR had 60 Vbeta and 13 Jbeta primers. Sequencing was performed with immunoSEQ multiplex PCR; in TCRdb, only in-frame clones are kept and a portion is missing. The sample shows roughly 140,000 clones, 64% of them seen only once. The sequenced sample consisted of PBMCs. These receptors were collected from a woman in her twenties or thirties in good health and CMV-seropositive.

CDR3 in DNA: TGTGCCAGCAGAGAACGGCCCCGGGGCTATGGCTACACCTTC. Its protein is CASRERPRGYGYTF. The V and J genes are TRBV28 and TRBJ1-2; D is unclear. Deletions cut 6 bases from V and 4 bases from J, with 15 bases between. The CDR3 runs 14 residues. Germline lookup yields CDR1 MDHEN and CDR2 SYDVKM.

The rearrangement joins TRBV5-4 to TRBJ2-1; D may be TRBD1 (6 bases). Per germline, CDR1 SGHNT and CDR2 YYREEE (reference sequence). CDR3 length: 14 amino acids. The ends were cut back, 1 base at V and 7 bases at J, with 12 bases in the middle. The CDR3: CASSLSGAWNEQFF. For the CDR3, the DNA is TGTGCCAGCAGCTTGTCAGGGGCCTGGAATGAGCAGTTCTTC.

The chain combines TRBV5-4 with TRBJ2-1; the match to TRBD2 covers 12 bases. Germline-derived CDR1 and CDR2 are SGHNT and YYREEE (reference sequence). The CDR3 loop spans 15 amino acids. After removal of 1 base from V and 8 bases from J, the junction contained 4 bases not matched to a gene. In nucleotides, the CDR3 is TGTGCCAGCAGCTTGCGACTAGCGGGAGACGATGAGCAGTTCTTC. Translation gives CASSLRLAGDDEQFF.